The 17 T cell receptor beta chains listed next were all sequenced from one sample in a study of sequential checkpoint blockade in melanoma. Assay used: immunoSEQ multiplex PCR; TCRdb lists only in-frame clones, some missing. The repertoire holds about 8,900 clones, with roughly 23% as singletons. The treatment here: randomized to nivolumab then ipilimumab (arm A) or the reverse (arm B). The sample in question was tumor tissue (inferred from file names), obtained from a patient given nivolumab and ipilimumab in sequence. The source of these receptors is a human donor with melanoma.

The rearrangement joins TRBV11-3 to TRBJ1-5, with D perhaps matching TRBD1 (5 bases). Trimming stripped 3 bases from V and 2 bases from J, with 23 bases between. Germline V CDR1 and CDR2: SGHNT, YENEEA. The CDR3 is made up of 19 amino acids. CDR3 in amino acids: CASSFWPYDRDWGNQPQHF. CDR3 nucleotide sequence: TGTGCCAGCAGCTTCTGGCCCTACGACCGGGACTGGGGCAATCAGCCCCAGCATTTT. The full variable domain, its missing parts supplied by reference TRBV11-3 and TRBJ1-5, is EAGVVQSPRYKIIEKKQPVAFWCNPISGHNTLYWYLQNLGQGPELLIRYENEEAVDDSQLPKDRFSAERLKGVDSTLKIQPAELGDSAVYLCASSFWPYDRDWGNQPQHFGDGTRLSIL.

The V gene is TRBV11-3, the J gene TRBJ1-2, with a tentative D call TRBD1 (5 bases). The CDR3 sequence is 18 residues long. Germline loops: CDR1 SGHNT, CDR2 YENEEA. The ends were cut back, 4 bases at V and 0 bases at J, with 21 bases in the middle. This chain's CDR3 is CASSSRLPRQLANYGYTF. The DNA of the CDR3 is TGTGCCAGCAGCTCCCGATTACCCAGACAGTTAGCTAACTATGGCTACACCTTC.

In its sample, this clone was seen once. The CDR3 region has the DNA TGCAGCGTTGAATTCCAGGGGGCTTGGACAGATACGCAGTATTTT. This gives the protein CSVEFQGAWTDTQYF. This chain connects TRBV29-1 to TRBJ2-3, with 8 bases that match TRBD1. The CDR3 extends over 15 amino acids. The germline CDR1 and CDR2 sequences are SQVTM and ANQGSEA. Trimming took 2 bases from V and 3 from J; bases not matched to a gene: 7.

The CDR3 bases are TGTGCCAGCTCCCCCGACAGGGTCTTCTCTGAAGCTTTCTTT. Encoded protein: CASSPDRVFSEAFF. The chain combines TRBV18 with TRBJ1-1; TRBD1 aligns across 7 bases. V lost 6 bases, J lost 6 bases, and 10 bases stayed unmatched. The CDR3 consists of 14 residues. Germline loops: CDR1 KGHSH, CDR2 LQKENI.

This clone showed up just a few times. V and J are TRBV9 and TRBJ2-3, with 13 nucleotides matching TRBD2. Unmatched junction bases numbered 3, after V lost 5 bases and J lost 0 bases. The CDR3 contains 16 residues. From germline, CDR1 is SGDLS and CDR2 YYNGEE. CDR3 protein: CASRRLAGGSTDTQYF. For the CDR3, the DNA is TGTGCCAGCAGACGACTAGCGGGGGGTAGCACAGATACGCAGTATTTT.

CDR3 region: CASSLGQGSSPLHF. The CDR3 DNA sequence: TGCGCCAGCAGCTTGGGACAGGGAAGTTCACCCCTCCACTTT. This sequence joins TRBV5-1 and TRBJ1-6; TRBD1 matches at 7 bases. The germline V gene encodes CDR1 SGHRS and CDR2 YFSETQ. This CDR3 comprises 14 residues. The V segment lost 0 bases and the J segment 9 bases; nucleotides outside the gene matches: 3.

This clone has a count of ten or more. The V call is TRBV9, the J call TRBJ1-5; D uncertain. Germline CDR1 and CDR2: SGDLS and YYNGEE. Trimming cost V 5 bases and J 4 bases, with 13 bases left between them. The CDR3 is 14 residues long. This chain's CDR3 is CASRMATENQPQHF. The CDR3 nucleotides read TGTGCCAGCAGGATGGCTACGGAGAATCAGCCCCAGCATTTT.

V usage is TRBV6-8 and J usage is TRBJ2-1; 13 bases match TRBD2. The germline V gene encodes CDR1 MNHGY and CDR2 SAAAGT. The CDR3 spans 15 residues. V gave up 0 bases and J gave up 8 bases; unmatched junction bases: 1. CDR3 DNA: TGTGCCAGCAGTTACTCGACTAGCGGGGGGCATGAGCAGTTCTTC. Protein sequence: CASSYSTSGGHEQFF.

This clone was seen only a few times. This chain uses TRBV23-1 with TRBJ1-3; D might be TRBD1 (5 bases). TRBV23-1 is annotated as an ORF whose role is uncertain. V was shortened by 6 bases and J by 0 bases, with 24 bases between the two germline ends. CDR3 length: 19 residues. CDR3 DNA: TGCGCCAGCAGCCCCTGGGACTTCCCTAACCTCATCTCTGGAAACACCATATATTTT. As protein: CASSPWDFPNLISGNTIYF.

J is TRBJ2-7 and V is TRBV9, with 7 nucleotides matching TRBD1. This CDR3 has 14 residues. Trimming took 4 bases from V and 2 from J; bases not matched to a gene: 6. Germline lookup yields CDR1 SGDLS and CDR2 YYNGEE. Here the CDR3 reads CASSSSGTAYEQYF. CDR3 in DNA: TGTGCCAGCAGCTCCTCCGGGACAGCCTACGAGCAGTACTTC.

This clone showed up just once. This rearrangement joins TRBV19 to TRBJ2-1, with D possibly being TRBD2 (5 bases). Between the trimmed V and J ends, which lost 5 bases and 4 bases, there was a span of 15 bases. The V gene's germline CDR1 is LNHDA and CDR2 SQIVND (reference sequence). The CDR3 has 15 residues. CDR3 residues: CASSALWGEYNEQFF. DNA for the CDR3: TGTGCCAGTAGTGCCCTATGGGGAGAATACAATGAGCAGTTCTTC.

The CDR3 DNA reads as TGTGCCAGCAGTATGATCCCCGGGACCCCCGGCTACGAGCAGTACGTC. Its protein product is CASSMIPGTPGYEQYV. V usage is TRBV11-3 and J usage is TRBJ2-7; D assignment may be TRBD1 or TRBD2 (5 bases each). The CDR3 loop spans 16 amino acids. CDR1 is SGHNT, CDR2 YENEEA, per germline. Trimming shortened V by 6 bases and J by 3 bases, and 21 bases separated the two germline ends.

The rearrangement joins TRBV11-3 to TRBJ1-2, with D possibly matching TRBD1 (6 bases). The ends were cut back, 5 bases at V and 0 bases at J, with 19 bases in the middle. This CDR3 region has 17 residues. The germline V gene encodes CDR1 SGHNT and CDR2 YENEEA. The CDR3 sequence: CASSKKNRERSNYGYTF. CDR3 DNA: TGTGCCAGCAGCAAGAAAAACAGGGAACGATCTAACTATGGCTACACCTTC. Complete variable domain (other parts from reference TRBV11-3 and TRBJ1-2): EAGVVQSPRYKIIEKKQPVAFWCNPISGHNTLYWYLQNLGQGPELLIRYENEEAVDDSQLPKDRFSAERLKGVDSTLKIQPAELGDSAVYLCASSKKNRERSNYGYTFGSGTRLTVV.

This chain connects TRBV19 to TRBJ2-2; no definite D call. This CDR3 is built from 12 residues. The V end lost 4 bases, the J end lost 3 bases, and 3 bases lay between the germline ends. Germline loops: CDR1 LNHDA, CDR2 SQIVND (reference sequence). The CDR3 bases are TGTGCCAGTAGTAGCGACACCGGGGAGCTGTTTTTT. Its translation is CASSSDTGELFF.

This clone is deemed medium-sized. J is TRBJ2-3 and V is TRBV6-8; 7 nucleotides agree with TRBD1. CDR3 length: 14 amino acids. J was trimmed by 1 base and V by 2 bases; bases with no gene match: 0. The germline CDR1 and CDR2 sequences are MNHGY and SAAAGT. The CDR3 is CASSYRGRTDTQYF. CDR3 in DNA: TGTGCCAGCAGTTACAGGGGGCGCACAGATACGCAGTATTTT.

CDR3 amino acids: CASSLLPSPTTNEKLFF. The CDR3 DNA reads as TGTGCCAGCAGCTTATTGCCCTCACCTACAACTAATGAAAAACTGTTTTTT. V usage is TRBV11-3 and J usage is TRBJ1-4; D unclear. Trimming shortened V by 2 bases and J by 0 bases, and 13 bases separated the two germline ends. Germline values: CDR1 SGHNT, CDR2 YENEEA. The CDR3 spans 17 residues.

This clone was counted a few times. The chain has TRBV6-1 and TRBJ2-7, with unresolved D. V lost 0 bases to trimming and J lost 6 bases, with 12 bases between them. The CDR3 is 14 amino acids. Germline values: CDR1 MNHNS, CDR2 SASEGT. The CDR3 DNA follows: TGTGCCAGCAGTGAAGCGGTCGACTGGGGCGAGCAGTACGTC. Translating gives CASSEAVDWGEQYV.